This T cell receptor (beta chain) was identified in a study of OX40 agonist ivuxolimab in advanced cancers. Background on the study: Subjects had a mean age of roughly 60 years, with a range of about 23 to 79; approximately 83% were male.

Autoimmune disease history or systemic immunosuppression excluded patients. Study conclusions and caveats: What antigens the expanded peripheral T cells recognized was never established.

From germline, CDR1 is MNHEY and CDR2 SMNVEV (reference sequence). CDR3 size: 13 residues. V lost 6 bases to trimming and J lost 4 bases; unmatched junction nucleotides: 4. A word on this clone: Its specificity is not known.

Some clones are missing from TCRdb's copy, which holds only in-frame ones; the method was immunoSEQ multiplex PCR. The table shows tens of thousands of clones, with 90% occurring only once. This sequence was found in an adult with an advanced solid tumor such as melanoma, head and neck, liver or kidney cancer. Here the sequenced sample was CD4+ or CD8+ T cells sorted from blood, taken in a trial of the OX40 agonist ivuxolimab. The chain uses TRBV27 and TRBJ1-2; the match to TRBD1 covers 8 bases. CDR3 residues: CASSSDRGYGYTF. DNA of the CDR3: TGTGCCAGCAGCAGCGACAGGGGCTATGGCTACACCTTC.